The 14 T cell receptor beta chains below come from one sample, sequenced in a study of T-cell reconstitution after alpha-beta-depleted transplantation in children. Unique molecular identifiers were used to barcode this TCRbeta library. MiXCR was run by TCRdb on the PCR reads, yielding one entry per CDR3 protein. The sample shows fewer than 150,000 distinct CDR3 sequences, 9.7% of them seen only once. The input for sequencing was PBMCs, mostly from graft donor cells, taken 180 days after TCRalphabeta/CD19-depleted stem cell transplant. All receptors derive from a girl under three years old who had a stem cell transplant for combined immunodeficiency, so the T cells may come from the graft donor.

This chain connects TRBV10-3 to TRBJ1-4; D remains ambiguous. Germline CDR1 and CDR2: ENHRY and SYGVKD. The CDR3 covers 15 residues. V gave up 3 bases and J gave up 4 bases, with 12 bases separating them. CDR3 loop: CAISDSTLSNEKLFF. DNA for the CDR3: TGTGCCATCAGTGACTCGACCCTTAGTAATGAAAAACTGTTTTTT.

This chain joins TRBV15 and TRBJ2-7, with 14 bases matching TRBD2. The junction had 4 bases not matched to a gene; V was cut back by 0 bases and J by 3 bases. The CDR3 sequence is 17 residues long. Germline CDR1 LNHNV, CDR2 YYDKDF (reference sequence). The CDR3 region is CATSRDWGLAGVYEQYF. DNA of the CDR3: TGTGCCACCAGCAGAGATTGGGGACTAGCGGGAGTCTACGAGCAGTACTTC.

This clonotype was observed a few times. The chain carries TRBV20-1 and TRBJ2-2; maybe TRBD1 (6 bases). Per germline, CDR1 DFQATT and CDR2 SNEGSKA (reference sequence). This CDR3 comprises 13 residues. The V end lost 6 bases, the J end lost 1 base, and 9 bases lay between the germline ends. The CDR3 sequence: CSAKTGNTGELFF. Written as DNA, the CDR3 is TGCAGTGCAAAGACAGGGAACACCGGGGAGCTGTTTTTT.

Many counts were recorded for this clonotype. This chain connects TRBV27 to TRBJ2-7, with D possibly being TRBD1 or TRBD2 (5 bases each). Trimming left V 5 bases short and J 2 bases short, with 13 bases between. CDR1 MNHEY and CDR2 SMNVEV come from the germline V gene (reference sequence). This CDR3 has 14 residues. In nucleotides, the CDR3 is TGTGCCAGCAGTCAGAGGGACCGCACCTACGAGCAGTACTTC. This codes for CASSQRDRTYEQYF.

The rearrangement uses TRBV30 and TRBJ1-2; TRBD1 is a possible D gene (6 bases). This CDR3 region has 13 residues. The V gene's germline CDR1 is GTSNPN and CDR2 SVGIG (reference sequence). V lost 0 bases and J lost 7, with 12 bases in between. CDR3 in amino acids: CAWSVSGEGGYTF. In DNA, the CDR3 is TGTGCCTGGAGTGTTTCAGGGGAGGGTGGCTACACCTTC.

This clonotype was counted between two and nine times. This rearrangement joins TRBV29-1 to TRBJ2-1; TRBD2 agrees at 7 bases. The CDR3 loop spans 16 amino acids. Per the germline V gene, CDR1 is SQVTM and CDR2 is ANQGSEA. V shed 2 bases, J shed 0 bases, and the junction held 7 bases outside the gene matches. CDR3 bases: TGCAGCGTTGAACGGGGGAGGGCCTTCTCCTACAATGAGCAGTTCTTC. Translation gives CSVERGRAFSYNEQFF.

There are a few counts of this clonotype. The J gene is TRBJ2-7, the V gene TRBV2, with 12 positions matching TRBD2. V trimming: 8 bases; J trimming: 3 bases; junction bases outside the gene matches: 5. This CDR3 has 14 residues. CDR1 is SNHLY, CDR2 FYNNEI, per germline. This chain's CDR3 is CASQGLAGLYEQYF. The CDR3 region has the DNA TGTGCCAGCCAGGGACTAGCGGGCCTCTACGAGCAGTACTTC.

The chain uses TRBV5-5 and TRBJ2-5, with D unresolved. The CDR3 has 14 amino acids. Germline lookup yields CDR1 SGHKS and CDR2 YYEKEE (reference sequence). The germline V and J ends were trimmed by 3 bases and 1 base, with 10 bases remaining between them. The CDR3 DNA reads TGTGCCAGCAGCTGGATGGCCTTCCAAGAGACCCAGTACTTC. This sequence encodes CASSWMAFQETQYF.

The CDR3 DNA reads TGCAGTGCCCTGCGGCCAGGTCGCATAAGGCCGCAGTATTTT. Protein sequence: CSALRPGRIRPQYF. The chain is built from TRBV20-1 and TRBJ2-3; D ambiguous. V was shortened by 6 bases and J by 10 bases, with 23 bases between the two germline ends. The CDR3 totals 14 residues. From germline, CDR1 is DFQATT and CDR2 SNEGSKA (reference sequence).

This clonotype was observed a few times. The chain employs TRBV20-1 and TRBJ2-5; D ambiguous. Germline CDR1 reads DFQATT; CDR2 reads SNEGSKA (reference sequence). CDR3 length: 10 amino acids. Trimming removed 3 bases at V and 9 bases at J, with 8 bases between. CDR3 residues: CSASGLAQYF. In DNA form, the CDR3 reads TGCAGTGCTAGTGGGTTGGCCCAGTACTTC.

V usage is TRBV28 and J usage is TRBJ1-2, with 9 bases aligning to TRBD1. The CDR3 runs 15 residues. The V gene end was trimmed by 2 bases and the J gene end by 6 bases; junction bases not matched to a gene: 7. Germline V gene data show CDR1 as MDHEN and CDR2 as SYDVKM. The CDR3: CASSLRGRTGDGYTF. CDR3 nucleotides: TGTGCCAGCAGTTTAAGGGGCCGGACAGGGGATGGCTACACCTTC.

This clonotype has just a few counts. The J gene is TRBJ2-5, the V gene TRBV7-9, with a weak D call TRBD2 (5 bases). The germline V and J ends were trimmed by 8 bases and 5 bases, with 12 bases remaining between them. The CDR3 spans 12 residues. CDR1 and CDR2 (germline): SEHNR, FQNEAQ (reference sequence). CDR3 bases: TGTGCCAGCCGGGGAGATGGGGAGACCCAGTACTTC. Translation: CASRGDGETQYF.

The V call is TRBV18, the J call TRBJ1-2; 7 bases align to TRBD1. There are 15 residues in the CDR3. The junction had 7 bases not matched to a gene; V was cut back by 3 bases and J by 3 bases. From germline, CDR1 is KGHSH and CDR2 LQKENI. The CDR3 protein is CASSPTGQAHYGYTF. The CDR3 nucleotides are TGTGCCAGCTCACCGACAGGGCAGGCTCACTATGGCTACACCTTC.

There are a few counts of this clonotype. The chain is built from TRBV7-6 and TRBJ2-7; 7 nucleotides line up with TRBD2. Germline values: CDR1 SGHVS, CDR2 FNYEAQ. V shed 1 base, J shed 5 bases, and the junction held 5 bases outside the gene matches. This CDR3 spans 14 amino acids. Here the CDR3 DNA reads TGTGCCAGCAGCTTAGGGGGGGGAACCGACGAGCAGTACTTC. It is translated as CASSLGGGTDEQYF.